This T cell receptor (beta chain) was sequenced for a study of OX40 agonist ivuxolimab in advanced cancers. Study-level information: Dose-escalation patients suffered from hepatocellular carcinoma, melanoma, renal cell or head and neck cancer. A male proportion of just over 80% was recorded, with mean age approximately 57 years and range 23 to 79. Enrollees could have had prior anti-PD-1, anti-PD-L1 or anti-CTLA-4 therapy, which around 40% had received.

The CDR3 length is 13 residues. The V gene's germline CDR1 is KGHSH and CDR2 LQKENI. V shed 0 bases and J shed 4 bases, with 4 bases lying between them. Details on this clone: Its antigen is undetermined.

The protocol was immunoSEQ multiplex PCR, while the TCRdb copy is restricted to in-frame clones and leaves out a portion. The sample holds tens of thousands of clones; 70% to 90% are singletons and the top ten take about 0.26%. Notes on the study in general: Relative to CD4+, CD8+ T cells held more expanded clones on average.

The chain uses TRBV18 and TRBJ2-1; no firm D call. The TCR comes from an adult with an advanced solid tumor such as melanoma, head and neck, liver or kidney cancer. The sequences come from CD4+ or CD8+ T cells sorted from blood, collected in a trial of the OX40 agonist ivuxolimab. The CDR3 loop is CASSPPGYNEQFF. CDR3 coding DNA: TGTGCCAGCTCACCACCGGGGTACAATGAGCAGTTCTTC.